This T cell receptor beta chain comes out of a study of T-cell memory formation after mild COVID-19. To note about this clonotype: What it binds is not known.

Whole-study results and caveats: Contracting clones, day 15 to 85, had balanced CD4/CD8, and later expanders favored CD4+.

TCRdb passed the 5' RACE reads through MiXCR, listing each CDR3 protein once. The sample includes fewer than 700,000 distinct CDR3 sequences, about a fifth of them seen just once. The CDR3 runs 16 residues. Germline V lookup: CDR1 SGHNT, CDR2 YYREEE (reference sequence). Trimming removed 5 bases from V and 0 bases from J, with 16 bases in between. The sequencing input was PBMCs or a T cell subset sorted from them (not recorded which). The chain joins TRBV5-4 to TRBJ2-3, with D possibly matching TRBD2 (6 bases). The sequence was collected from an adult woman who had mild COVID-19 (a few samples of this study predate the infection). Cell type and time point are not known. The chain's CDR3 is CASRHPGTLSTDTQYF. The CDR3 bases are TGTGCCAGCAGACACCCCGGGACTTTAAGCACAGATACGCAGTATTTT.